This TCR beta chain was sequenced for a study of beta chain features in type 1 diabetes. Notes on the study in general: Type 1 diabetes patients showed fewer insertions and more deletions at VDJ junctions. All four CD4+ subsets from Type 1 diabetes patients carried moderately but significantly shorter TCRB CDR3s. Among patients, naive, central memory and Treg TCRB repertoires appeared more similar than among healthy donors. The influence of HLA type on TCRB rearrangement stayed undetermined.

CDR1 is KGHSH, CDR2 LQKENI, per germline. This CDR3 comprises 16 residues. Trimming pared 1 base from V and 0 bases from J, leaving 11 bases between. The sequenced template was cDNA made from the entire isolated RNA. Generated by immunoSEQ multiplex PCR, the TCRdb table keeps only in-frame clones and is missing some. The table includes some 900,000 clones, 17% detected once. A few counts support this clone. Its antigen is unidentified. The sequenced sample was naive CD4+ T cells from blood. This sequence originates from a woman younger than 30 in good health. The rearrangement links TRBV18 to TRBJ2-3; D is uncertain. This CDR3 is CASSPLLRYSTDTQYF. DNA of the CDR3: TGTGCCAGCTCACCACTTCTGAGATATAGCACAGATACGCAGTATTTT.